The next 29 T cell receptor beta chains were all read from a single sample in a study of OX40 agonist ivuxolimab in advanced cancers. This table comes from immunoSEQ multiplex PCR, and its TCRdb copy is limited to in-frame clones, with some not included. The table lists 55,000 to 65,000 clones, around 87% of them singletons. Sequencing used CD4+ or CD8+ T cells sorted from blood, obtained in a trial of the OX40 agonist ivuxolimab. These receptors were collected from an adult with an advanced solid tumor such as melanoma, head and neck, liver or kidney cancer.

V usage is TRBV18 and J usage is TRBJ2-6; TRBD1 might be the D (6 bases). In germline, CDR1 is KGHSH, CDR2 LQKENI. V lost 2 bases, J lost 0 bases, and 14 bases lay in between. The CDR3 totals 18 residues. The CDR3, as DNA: TGTGCCAGCTCACCAGTTTACAGGGCGGACTCTGGGGCCAACGTCCTGACTTTC. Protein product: CASSPVYRADSGANVLTF.

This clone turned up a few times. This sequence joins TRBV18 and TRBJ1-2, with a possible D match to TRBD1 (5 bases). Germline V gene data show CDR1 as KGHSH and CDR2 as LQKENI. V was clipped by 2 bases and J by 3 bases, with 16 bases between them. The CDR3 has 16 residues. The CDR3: CASSPLGAPRDYGYTF. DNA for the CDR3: TGTGCCAGCTCACCATTAGGGGCCCCGAGGGACTATGGCTACACCTTC.

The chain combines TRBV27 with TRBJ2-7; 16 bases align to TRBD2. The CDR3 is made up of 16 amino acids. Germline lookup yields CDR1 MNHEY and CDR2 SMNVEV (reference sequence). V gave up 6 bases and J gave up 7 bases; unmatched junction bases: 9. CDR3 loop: CASSTGTSGRGKEQYF. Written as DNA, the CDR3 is TGTGCCAGCAGCACCGGGACTAGCGGGAGGGGGAAGGAGCAGTACTTC.

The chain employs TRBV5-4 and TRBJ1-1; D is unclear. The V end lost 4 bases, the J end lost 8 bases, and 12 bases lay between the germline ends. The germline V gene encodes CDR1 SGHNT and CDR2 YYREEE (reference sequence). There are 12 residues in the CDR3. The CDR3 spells CASSAVGTEAFF. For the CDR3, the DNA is TGTGCCAGCAGCGCGGTCGGTACAGAAGCTTTCTTT.

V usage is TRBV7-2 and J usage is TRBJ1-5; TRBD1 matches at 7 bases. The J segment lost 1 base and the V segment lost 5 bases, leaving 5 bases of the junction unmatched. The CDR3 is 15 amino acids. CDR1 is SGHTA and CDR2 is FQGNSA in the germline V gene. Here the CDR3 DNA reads TGTGCCAGCAGCGTTGGGACAGAAAGCAATCAGCCCCAGCATTTT. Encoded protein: CASSVGTESNQPQHF. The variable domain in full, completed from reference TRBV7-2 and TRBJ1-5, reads GAGVSQSPSNKVTEKGKDVELRCDPISGHTALYWYRQSLGQGLEFLIYFQGNSAPDKSGLPSDRFSAERTGGSVSTLTIQRTQQEDSAVYLCASSVGTESNQPQHFGDGTRLSIL.

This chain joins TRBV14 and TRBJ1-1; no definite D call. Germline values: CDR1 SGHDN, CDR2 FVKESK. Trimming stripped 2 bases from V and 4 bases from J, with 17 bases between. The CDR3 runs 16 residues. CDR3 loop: CASSQLPVLRSTEAFF. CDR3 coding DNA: TGTGCCAGCAGCCAATTACCCGTACTTAGAAGCACTGAAGCTTTCTTT.

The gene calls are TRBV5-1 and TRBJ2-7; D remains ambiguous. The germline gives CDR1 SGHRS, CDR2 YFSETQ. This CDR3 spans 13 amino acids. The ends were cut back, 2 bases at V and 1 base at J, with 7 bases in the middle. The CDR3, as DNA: TGCGCCAGCAGCTTTGGTCTTTCCTACGAGCAGTACTTC. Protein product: CASSFGLSYEQYF.

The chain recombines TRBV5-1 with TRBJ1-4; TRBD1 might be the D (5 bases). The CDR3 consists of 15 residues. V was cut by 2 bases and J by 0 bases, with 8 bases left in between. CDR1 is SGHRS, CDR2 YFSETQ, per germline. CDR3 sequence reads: CASSLGDATNEKLFF. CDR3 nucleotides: TGCGCCAGCAGCTTAGGGGATGCAACTAATGAAAAACTGTTTTTT.

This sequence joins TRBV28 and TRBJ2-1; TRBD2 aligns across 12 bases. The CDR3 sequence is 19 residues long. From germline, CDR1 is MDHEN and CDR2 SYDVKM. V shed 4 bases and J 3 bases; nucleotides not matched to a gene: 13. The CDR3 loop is CASSWGLTSGRWGYNEQFF. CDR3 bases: TGTGCCAGCAGTTGGGGCCTAACTAGCGGGAGGTGGGGCTACAATGAGCAGTTCTTC.

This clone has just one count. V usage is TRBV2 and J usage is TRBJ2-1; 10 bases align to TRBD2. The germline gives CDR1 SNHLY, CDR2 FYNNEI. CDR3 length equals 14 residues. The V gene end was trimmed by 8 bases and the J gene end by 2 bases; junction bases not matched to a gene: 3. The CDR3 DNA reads TGTGCCAGCCGAGCGGGGGGGCCCTACAATGAGCAGTTCTTC. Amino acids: CASRAGGPYNEQFF.

The DNA for the CDR3 is TGCGCCAGCAGCTCCCCGACAGAAACGGTCAACAATGAGCAGTTCTTC. Amino acid sequence: CASSSPTETVNNEQFF. The V and J genes are TRBV4-1 and TRBJ2-1; D perhaps matches TRBD1 (5 bases). This CDR3 is 16 amino acids long. V lost 5 bases and J lost 5, with 19 bases in between. Germline V gene data show CDR1 as MGHRA and CDR2 as YSYEKL.

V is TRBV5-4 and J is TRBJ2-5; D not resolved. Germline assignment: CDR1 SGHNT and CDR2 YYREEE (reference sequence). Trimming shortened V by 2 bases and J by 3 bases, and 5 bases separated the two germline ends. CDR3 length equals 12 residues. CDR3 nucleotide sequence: TGTGCCAGCAGCTTCCCAGAAGAGACCCAGTACTTC. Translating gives CASSFPEETQYF.

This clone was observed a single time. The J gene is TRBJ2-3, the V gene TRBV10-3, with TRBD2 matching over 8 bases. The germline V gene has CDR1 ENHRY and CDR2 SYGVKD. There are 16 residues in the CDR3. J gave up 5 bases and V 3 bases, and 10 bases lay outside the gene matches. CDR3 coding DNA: TGTGCCATCAGTGACATCGGGGGGGGGCTAGGAGATACGCAGTATTTT. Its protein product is CAISDIGGGLGDTQYF.

This CDR3 reads CASSLGLYNEQFF. CDR3 coding DNA: TGTGCCAGCAGCTTGGGGCTTTACAATGAGCAGTTCTTC. This sequence joins TRBV5-6 and TRBJ2-1; no clear D gene. The germline V gene has CDR1 SGHDT and CDR2 YYEEEE. The CDR3 is made up of 13 amino acids. V lost 0 bases and J lost 4, with 5 bases in between. Combining the CDR3 with reference TRBV5-6 and TRBJ2-1 gives the whole variable domain DAGVTQSPTHLIKTRGQQVTLRCSPKSGHDTVSWYQQALGQGPQFIFQYYEEEERQRGNFPDRFSGHQFPNYSSELNVNALLLGDSALYLCASSLGLYNEQFFGPGTRLTVL.

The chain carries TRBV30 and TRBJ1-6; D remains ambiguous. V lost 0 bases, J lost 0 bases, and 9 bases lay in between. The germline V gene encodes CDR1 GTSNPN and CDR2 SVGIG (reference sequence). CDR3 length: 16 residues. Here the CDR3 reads CAWSVLISSYNSPLHF. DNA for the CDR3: TGTGCCTGGAGTGTACTGATCAGCTCCTATAATTCACCCCTCCACTTT.

CDR3 DNA: TGTGCCAGCAGTGAGAGGGGAAGGAACACTGAAGCTTTCTTT. Protein product: CASSERGRNTEAFF. The chain combines TRBV6-1 with TRBJ1-1, with D tentatively TRBD1 (5 bases). Trimming removed 3 bases from V and 1 base from J, with 9 bases in between. Germline-derived CDR1 and CDR2 are MNHNS and SASEGT. The CDR3 consists of 14 residues.

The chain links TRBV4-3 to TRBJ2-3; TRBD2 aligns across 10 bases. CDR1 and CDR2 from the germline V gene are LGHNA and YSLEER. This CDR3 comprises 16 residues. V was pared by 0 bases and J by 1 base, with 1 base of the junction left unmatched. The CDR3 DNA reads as TGCGCCAGCAGCCAAGACCTAGCGGGGGGCACAGATACGCAGTATTTT. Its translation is CASSQDLAGGTDTQYF.

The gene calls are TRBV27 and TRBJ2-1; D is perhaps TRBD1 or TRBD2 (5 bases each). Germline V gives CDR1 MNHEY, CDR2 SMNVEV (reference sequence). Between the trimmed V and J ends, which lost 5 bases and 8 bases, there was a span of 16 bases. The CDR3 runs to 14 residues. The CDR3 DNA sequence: TGTGCCAGCAGTCCTCGGGGACCTCACGATGAGCAGTTCTTC. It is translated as CASSPRGPHDEQFF.

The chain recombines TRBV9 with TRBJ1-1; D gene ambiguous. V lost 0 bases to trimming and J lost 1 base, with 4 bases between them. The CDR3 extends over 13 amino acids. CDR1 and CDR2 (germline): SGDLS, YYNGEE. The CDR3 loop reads CASSVAQNTEAFF. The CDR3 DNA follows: TGTGCCAGCAGCGTAGCGCAGAACACTGAAGCTTTCTTT.

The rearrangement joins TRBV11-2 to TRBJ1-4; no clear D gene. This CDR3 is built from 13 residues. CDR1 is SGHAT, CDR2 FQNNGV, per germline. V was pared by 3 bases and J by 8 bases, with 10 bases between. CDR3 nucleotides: TGTGCCAGCAGCTTTCCAGGAGGCGAAAAACTGTTTTTT. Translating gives CASSFPGGEKLFF. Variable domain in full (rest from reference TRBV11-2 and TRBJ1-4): EAGVAQSPRYKIIEKRQSVAFWCNPISGHATLYWYQQILGQGPKLLIQFQNNGVVDDSQLPKDRFSAERLKGVDSTLKIQPAKLEDSAVYLCASSFPGGEKLFFGSGTQLSVL.

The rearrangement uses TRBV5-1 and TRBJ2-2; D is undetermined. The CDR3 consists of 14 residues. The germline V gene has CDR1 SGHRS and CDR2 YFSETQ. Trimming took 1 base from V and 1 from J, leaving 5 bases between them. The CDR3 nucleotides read TGCGCCAGCAGCTTGTTATTGAACACCGGGGAGCTGTTTTTT. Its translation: CASSLLLNTGELFF.

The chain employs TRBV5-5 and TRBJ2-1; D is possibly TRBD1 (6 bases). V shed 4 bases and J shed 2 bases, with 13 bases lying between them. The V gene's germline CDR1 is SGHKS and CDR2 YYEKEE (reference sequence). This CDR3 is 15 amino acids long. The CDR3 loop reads CASSHGWGPYNEQFF. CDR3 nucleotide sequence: TGTGCCAGCAGCCACGGCTGGGGGCCCTACAATGAGCAGTTCTTC.

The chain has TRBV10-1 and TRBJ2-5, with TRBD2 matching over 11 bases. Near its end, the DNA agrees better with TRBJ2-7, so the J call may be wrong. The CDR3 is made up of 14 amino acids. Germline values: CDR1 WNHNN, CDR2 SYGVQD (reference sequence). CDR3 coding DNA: TGCGCCAGCAGTGCAGGACTAGCGGGTTACGAGCAGTACTTC. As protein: CASSAGLAGYEQYF.

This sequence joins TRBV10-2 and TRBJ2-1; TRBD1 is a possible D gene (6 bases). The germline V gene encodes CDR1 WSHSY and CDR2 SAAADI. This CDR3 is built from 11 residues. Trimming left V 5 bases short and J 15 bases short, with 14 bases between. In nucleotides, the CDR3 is TGCGCCAGCAGTCTCGGACAGAGCTTGTTCTTC. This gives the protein CASSLGQSLFF.

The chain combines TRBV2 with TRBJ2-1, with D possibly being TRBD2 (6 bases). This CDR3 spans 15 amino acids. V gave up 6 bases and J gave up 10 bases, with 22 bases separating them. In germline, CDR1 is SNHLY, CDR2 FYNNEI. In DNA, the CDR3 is TGTGCCAGCAGGTGGGGGATCGGAGCGGGTAAGGAGCAGTTCTTC. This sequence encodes CASRWGIGAGKEQFF. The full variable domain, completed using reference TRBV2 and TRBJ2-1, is EPEVTQTPSHQVTQMGQEVILRCVPISNHLYFYWYRQILGQKVEFLVSFYNNEISEKSEIFDDQFSVERPDGSNFTLKIRSTKLEDSAMYFCASRWGIGAGKEQFFGPGTRLTVL.

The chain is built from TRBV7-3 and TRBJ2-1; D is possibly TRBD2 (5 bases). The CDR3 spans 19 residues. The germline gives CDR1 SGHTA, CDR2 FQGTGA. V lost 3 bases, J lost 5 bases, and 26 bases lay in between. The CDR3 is CASSFSLGLADIRHNEQFF. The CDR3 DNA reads TGTGCCAGCAGCTTCTCCCTCGGGCTAGCCGACATAAGGCACAATGAGCAGTTCTTC.

CDR3 in amino acids: CASSWTGTKNIQYF. The CDR3 nucleotides read TGTGCCAGCAGCTGGACCGGGACCAAAAACATTCAGTACTTC. The chain couples TRBV5-6 to TRBJ2-4, with D tentatively TRBD2 (5 bases). CDR1 and CDR2 (germline): SGHDT, YYEEEE. V shed 3 bases and J shed 2 bases, with 9 bases lying between them. CDR3 size: 14 residues.

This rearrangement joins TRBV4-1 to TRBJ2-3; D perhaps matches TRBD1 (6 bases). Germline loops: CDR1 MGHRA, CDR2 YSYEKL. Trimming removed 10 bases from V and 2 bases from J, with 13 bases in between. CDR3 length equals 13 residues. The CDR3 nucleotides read TGCGCCACCACCCGGGACAACACAGATACGCAGTATTTT. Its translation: CATTRDNTDTQYF.

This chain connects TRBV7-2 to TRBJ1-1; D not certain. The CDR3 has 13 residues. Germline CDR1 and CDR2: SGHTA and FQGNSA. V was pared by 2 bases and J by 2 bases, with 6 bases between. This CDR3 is CASSLMENTEAFF. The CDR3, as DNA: TGTGCCAGCAGCTTAATGGAAAACACTGAAGCTTTCTTT.